This T cell receptor (beta chain) was profiled in a study of cytomegalovirus exposure and HLA in healthy donors. Some clones are missing from TCRdb's copy, which holds only in-frame ones; the method was immunoSEQ multiplex PCR. The table lists 200,000 to 250,000 clones, 83% of them singletons, with around 5.6% in the top ten. With V trimmed by 4 bases and J by 2 bases, 2 bases remained unmatched. CDR3 length: 15 residues. CDR1 and CDR2 (germline): MNHEY, SVGAGI. The genes are TRBV6-5 and TRBJ1-5; the match to TRBD1 covers 10 bases. The source is a woman aged 18 to 35 in good health and CMV-seronegative. Specimen: PBMCs. The CDR3 sequence: CASSLDRGGNQPQHF. The CDR3 DNA reads TGTGCCAGCAGTTTGGACAGGGGGGGCAATCAGCCCCAGCATTTT.